This T cell receptor (beta chain) comes out of a study of STAT5B mutations in CD4+ large granular lymphocyte leukemia. Study-wide results and limits: Compared with healthy controls (2/35), patient top clones favored TRBV06 (8/27).

This CDR3 is built from 16 residues. CDR1 SGHTA and CDR2 FQGNSA come from the germline V gene. V shed 5 bases and J shed 0 bases, with 14 bases lying between them. Sequencing was at survey level. Authors' processing steps: The detection floor for productive clonotype frequency was 2.59 x 10-5. The table came from immunoSEQ multiplex PCR; TCRdb's copy has only in-frame clones and leaves some out. V and J calls and clone size are given by that table; D and trimming were obtained from the DNA. The data hold about 23,000 clones, with about 80% observed a single time. A word on this clone: The antigen remains undetermined.

This clonotype was sampled from a human donor in good health. Material: CD4+ T cells from blood buffy coats. The chain joins TRBV7-2 to TRBJ1-3; unclear D gene. As DNA, the CDR3 is TGTGCCAGCAGCCCTTCGTGGAGCCCCTCTGGAAACACCATATATTTT. This encodes CASSPSWSPSGNTIYF.